These 25 T cell receptor beta chains were all obtained from the same sample, sequenced in a study of cytotoxic CD8 clonotypes in ibrutinib-treated CLL. Profiling relied on immunoSEQ multiplex PCR, and the TCRdb table lists in-frame clones only, not all of them. Of around 330,000 clones listed, roughly 71% are singletons. Sequenced here: PBMCs, sampled after 36 months of ibrutinib treatment. All receptors derive from a human donor with chronic lymphocytic leukemia.

The chain couples TRBV9 to TRBJ2-1; tentative D call: TRBD2 (5 bases). CDR1 and CDR2 (germline): SGDLS, YYNGEE. The CDR3 length is 17 residues. V gave up 0 bases and J gave up 5 bases, with 18 bases separating them. CDR3 sequence (DNA): TGTGCCAGCAGCGTAGACTTCGGACTCCTTCAGGACAATGAGCAGTTCTTC. It encodes CASSVDFGLLQDNEQFF.

The chain is built from TRBV10-3 and TRBJ1-1; 7 bases align to TRBD1. Germline V CDR1 and CDR2: ENHRY, SYGVKD. The CDR3 totals 13 residues. V shed 4 bases and J 3 bases; nucleotides not matched to a gene: 2. The CDR3 coding sequence is TGTGCCATCAGTGGCACAGGGGACACTGAAGCTTTCTTT. It translates to CAISGTGDTEAFF.

This clone was counted a few times. The chain uses TRBV4-1 and TRBJ2-7, with TRBD1 matching over 9 bases. The trim removed 4 bases at V and 3 bases at J, leaving 4 bases unmatched. Germline V gene sequence: CDR1 MGHRA, CDR2 YSYEKL. CDR3 length: 14 amino acids. CDR3 protein: CASSLRDRVYEQYF. The CDR3 coding sequence is TGCGCCAGCAGCCTCCGGGACAGGGTCTACGAGCAGTACTTC.

The genes are TRBV9 and TRBJ2-7, with TRBD2 matching over 9 bases. The V and J ends lost 2 bases and 1 base, in that order; junction bases with no gene match: 4. This CDR3 region has 15 residues. CDR1 and CDR2 (germline): SGDLS, YYNGEE. The CDR3 nucleotides read TGTGCCAGCAGCGTTAATAGCGGGGGTTCCTACGAGCAGTACTTC. Its protein is CASSVNSGGSYEQYF.

This chain joins TRBV6-5 and TRBJ1-6, with 7 nucleotides matching TRBD1. V dropped 0 bases and J dropped 9; count of bases not matched to a gene: 5. Germline V gene lookup returns CDR1 MNHEY and CDR2 SVGAGI. The CDR3 is 15 residues long. The CDR3 coding sequence is TGTGCCAGCAGTTACTCGACAGGGCCAACTTCACCCCTCCACTTT. It encodes CASSYSTGPTSPLHF.

The chain joins TRBV7-3 to TRBJ2-3; no clear D. This CDR3 has 14 amino acids. V shed 4 bases and J shed 6 bases, with 14 bases lying between them. Germline V lookup: CDR1 SGHTA, CDR2 FQGTGA. Here the CDR3 DNA reads TGTGCCAGCAGCTCCTCCCTTTTGGCGGATACGCAGTATTTT. This translates into CASSSSLLADTQYF. Drawing the rest from reference TRBV7-3 and TRBJ2-3, the complete variable domain is GAGVSQTPSNKVTEKGKYVELRCDPISGHTALYWYRQSLGQGPEFLIYFQGTGAADDSGLPNDRFFAVRPEGSVSTLKIQRTERGDSAVYLCASSSSLLADTQYFGPGTRLTVL.

The rearrangement uses TRBV10-2 and TRBJ2-7; TRBD1 aligns across 11 bases. J lost 3 bases, V lost 8 bases, and 3 bases had no gene match. This CDR3 is 13 amino acids long. Germline CDR1 and CDR2: WSHSY and SAAADI. The CDR3 reads CASRTGGDYEQYF. The CDR3 nucleotides read TGCGCCAGCCGGACAGGGGGCGACTACGAGCAGTACTTC.

This clone was picked up a small number of times. V usage is TRBV5-1 and J usage is TRBJ2-5; D is possibly TRBD2 (6 bases). This CDR3 has 15 residues. V was shortened by 0 bases and J by 5 bases, with 14 bases between the two germline ends. Per germline, CDR1 SGHRS and CDR2 YFSETQ. DNA of the CDR3: TGCGCCAGCAGCTTGGTTCCGGGAGTGATGGAGACCCAGTACTTC. Residues: CASSLVPGVMETQYF.

This chain connects TRBV5-8 to TRBJ1-4, with 7 positions matching TRBD1. Trimming at V came to 1 base and at J to 8 bases, leaving 5 bases not matched to a gene. CDR3 length: 14 amino acids. Germline lookup yields CDR1 SGHTS and CDR2 YDEGEE. CDR3 region: CASSLRQGQEKLFF. The CDR3 DNA sequence: TGTGCCAGCAGCTTGAGGCAGGGACAGGAAAAACTGTTTTTT.

The chain carries TRBV11-2 and TRBJ2-3, with a possible D match to TRBD2 (5 bases). CDR3 length equals 13 residues. The V end was cut by 5 bases, the J end by 7 bases, with 13 bases between. Germline lookup yields CDR1 SGHAT and CDR2 FQNNGV. The CDR3 region is CASSPAAGNTQYF. CDR3 bases: TGTGCCAGCAGCCCCGCGGCCGGGAATACGCAGTATTTT.

The genes are TRBV6-5 and TRBJ2-1; D is uncertain. V was clipped by 2 bases and J by 2 bases, with 10 bases between them. Germline V gives CDR1 MNHEY, CDR2 SVGAGI. The CDR3 totals 15 residues. The CDR3 protein is CASSYHTLPYNEQFF. CDR3 nucleotide sequence: TGTGCCAGCAGTTACCACACCCTCCCCTACAATGAGCAGTTCTTC.

The chain joins TRBV11-3 to TRBJ2-1; TRBD2 matches 8 bases. This CDR3 is 14 amino acids long. CDR1 is SGHNT and CDR2 is YENEEA in the germline V gene. V was pared by 1 base and J by 4 bases, with 0 bases of the junction left unmatched. CDR3 DNA sequence: TGTGCCAGCAGCTTAGTAGCGGGGTACAATGAGCAGTTCTTC. It specifies CASSLVAGYNEQFF.

A single count supports this clone. The V and J genes are TRBV5-1 and TRBJ1-2; 10 bases align to TRBD1. The CDR3 spans 15 residues. The germline V gene has CDR1 SGHRS and CDR2 YFSETQ. With 5 bases clipped from V and 1 base from J, the junction kept 5 bases outside the gene matches. The DNA for the CDR3 is TGCGCCAGCAGACCCGACAGGGGGCTTAACTATGGCTACACCTTC. Amino acids: CASRPDRGLNYGYTF.

The gene calls are TRBV27 and TRBJ1-5, with 7 bases aligning to TRBD1. The length of the CDR3 is 15 residues. V dropped 5 bases and J dropped 6; count of bases not matched to a gene: 10. Germline lookup yields CDR1 MNHEY and CDR2 SMNVEV (reference sequence). The DNA of the CDR3 is TGTGCCAGCAGTATAAGGGGGCCCAGGGCTCAGCCCCAGCATTTT. It translates to CASSIRGPRAQPQHF.

This chain joins TRBV5-1 and TRBJ2-1; 7 bases agree with TRBD2. In germline, CDR1 is SGHRS, CDR2 YFSETQ. The CDR3 covers 15 residues. Trimming cost V 0 bases and J 9 bases; bases outside gene matches: 9. The CDR3 DNA sequence: TGCGCCAGCAGCTTGGCTCCAGGTTCGGGAGGTGAGCAGTTCTTC. This translates into CASSLAPGSGGEQFF.

This chain joins TRBV4-1 and TRBJ1-5; D uncertain. This CDR3 is built from 15 residues. The V end lost 3 bases, the J end lost 0 bases, and 9 bases lay between the germline ends. Germline V gene sequence: CDR1 MGHRA, CDR2 YSYEKL. The CDR3 DNA is TGCGCCAGCAGCCATCCAGAGTATAGCAATCAGCCCCAGCATTTT. Its protein product is CASSHPEYSNQPQHF.

The chain carries TRBV4-3 and TRBJ2-7, with TRBD2 matching 7 bases. V gave up 0 bases and J gave up 2 bases; unmatched junction bases: 4. Per the germline V gene, CDR1 is LGHNA and CDR2 is YSLEER. This CDR3 has 15 amino acids. The CDR3 region has the DNA TGCGCCAGCAGCCAAGAGGGGGAGGGAACCTACGAGCAGTACTTC. The encoded protein is CASSQEGEGTYEQYF.

This clone is a singleton in its sample. The chain is built from TRBV6-5 and TRBJ2-7; TRBD1 agrees at 9 bases. The CDR3 contains 13 residues. Germline CDR1 and CDR2: MNHEY and SVGAGI. Losses at the gene ends were 0 bases for V and 7 bases for J; bases not matched to a gene: 1. This chain's CDR3 is CASSYSDRGEQYF. Written as DNA, the CDR3 is TGTGCCAGCAGTTACTCGGACAGGGGAGAGCAGTACTTC.

This chain joins TRBV2 and TRBJ2-2, with a tentative D call TRBD2 (5 bases). CDR3 length: 14 residues. With 6 bases removed from V and 1 base from J, the gap between germline ends came to 9 bases. The germline V gene has CDR1 SNHLY and CDR2 FYNNEI. CDR3 in DNA: TGTGCCAGCAGAACGGGGAAGAACACCGGGGAGCTGTTTTTT. It codes for CASRTGKNTGELFF.

This chain links TRBV7-2 with TRBJ1-1; D might be TRBD1 (5 bases). This CDR3 is built from 15 residues. Germline-derived CDR1 and CDR2 are SGHTA and FQGNSA. V dropped 0 bases and J dropped 6 bases, with 14 bases sitting between them. CDR3: CASSLAGRRWSEAFF. CDR3 bases: TGTGCCAGCAGCTTAGCGGGGCGGAGGTGGTCTGAAGCTTTCTTT.

The rearrangement joins TRBV28 to TRBJ2-7; a possible D gene is TRBD2 (6 bases). Trimming took 3 bases from V and 0 from J, leaving 12 bases between them. The CDR3 is 15 residues long. In germline, CDR1 is MDHEN, CDR2 SYDVKM. The CDR3 DNA follows: TGTGCCAGCAGTTTGGGGGGAGTGGGCTCCTACGAGCAGTACTTC. This gives the protein CASSLGGVGSYEQYF.

This clone showed up just a few times. The chain recombines TRBV6-1 with TRBJ1-2; unclear D gene. V was shortened by 2 bases and J by 0 bases, with 7 bases between the two germline ends. The CDR3 is 14 amino acids. Germline CDR1 and CDR2: MNHNS and SASEGT. The CDR3 region is CASSEQASNYGYTF. CDR3 bases: TGTGCCAGCAGTGAACAGGCGTCTAACTATGGCTACACCTTC.

The chain has TRBV11-2 and TRBJ2-7; tentative D call: TRBD2 (5 bases). The germline V and J ends were trimmed by 7 bases and 6 bases, with 19 bases remaining between them. Germline V CDR1 and CDR2: SGHAT, FQNNGV. This CDR3 contains 14 residues. The CDR3 DNA reads as TGTGCCAGCAACGAGGCGGGCAGGTTGAGCGAGCAGTACTTC. It is translated as CASNEAGRLSEQYF.

This chain joins TRBV10-2 and TRBJ2-7; no definite D call. The CDR3 loop spans 13 amino acids. The ends were cut back, 2 bases at V and 5 bases at J, with 10 bases in the middle. The V gene's germline CDR1 is WSHSY and CDR2 SAAADI. In nucleotides, the CDR3 is TGCGCCAGCAGTGAGCTCTCTCTAGACGAGCAGTACTTC. This codes for CASSELSLDEQYF.

CDR3 bases: TGCACCAGCAGCCAAGATAATCGGGGGCTCTCTGGAAACACCATATATTTT. Its protein product is CTSSQDNRGLSGNTIYF. V gene TRBV1 combines with J gene TRBJ1-3. TRBV1 is an annotated pseudogene. This CDR3 region has 17 residues.